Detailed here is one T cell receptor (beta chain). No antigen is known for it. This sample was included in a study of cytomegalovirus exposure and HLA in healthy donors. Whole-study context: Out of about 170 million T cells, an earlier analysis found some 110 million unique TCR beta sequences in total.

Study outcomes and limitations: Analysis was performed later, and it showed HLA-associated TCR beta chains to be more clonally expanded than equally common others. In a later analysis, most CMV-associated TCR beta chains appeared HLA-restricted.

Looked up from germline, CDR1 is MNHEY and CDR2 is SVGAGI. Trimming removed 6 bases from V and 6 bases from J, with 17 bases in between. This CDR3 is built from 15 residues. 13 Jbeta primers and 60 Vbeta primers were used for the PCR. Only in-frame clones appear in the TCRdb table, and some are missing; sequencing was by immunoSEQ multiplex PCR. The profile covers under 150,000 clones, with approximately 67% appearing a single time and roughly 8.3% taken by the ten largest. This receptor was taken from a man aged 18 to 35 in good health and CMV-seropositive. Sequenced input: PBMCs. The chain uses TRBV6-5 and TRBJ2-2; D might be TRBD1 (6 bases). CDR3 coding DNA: TGTGCCAGCAGGCTGGGGACAAAAACAGCCGGGGAGCTGTTTTTT. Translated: CASRLGTKTAGELFF.